These 26 T cell receptor beta chains were sequenced from one sample in a study of T cells in Graves' hyperthyroidism and ophthalmopathy. Authors of the study amplified TCR beta CDR3 regions from RNA transcripts. RT-PCR in the first round (using the HTBI primer set) targeted the TCR CDR3. MiXCR, applied by TCRdb to the multiplex PCR reads, yields one record per CDR3 protein. The repertoire consists of hundreds of thousands of distinct CDR3 sequences, with 20% occurring once and the leading ten covering about half. The sample consisted of blood. These TCRs come from a man between 40 and 49 years old with Graves' ophthalmopathy.

This clonotype appeared a few times. The V call is TRBV6-1, the J call TRBJ1-5; no reliable D call. Trimming shortened V by 3 bases and J by 7 bases, and 22 bases separated the two germline ends. The CDR3 is 17 amino acids. The germline V gene has CDR1 MNHNS and CDR2 SASEGT. CDR3 DNA: TGTGCCAGCAGTGACAGTTATCCCCCCATAAGGACGCAGCCCCAGCATTTT. Amino acid sequence: CASSDSYPPIRTQPQHF.

This clonotype was seen many times. The rearrangement joins TRBV20-1 to TRBJ1-5, with TRBD1 identical over 9 bases. The J segment lost 3 bases and the V segment lost 4 bases, leaving 4 bases of the junction unmatched. From germline, CDR1 is DFQATT and CDR2 SNEGSKA (reference sequence). The CDR3 is 14 residues long. The CDR3 bases are TGCAGTGCTACCGGGACAGGGTACAATCAGCCCCAGCATTTT. Translated, it gives CSATGTGYNQPQHF.

This clonotype was observed a handful of times. The rearrangement joins TRBV25-1 to TRBJ2-7; D perhaps matches TRBD2 (6 bases). V was clipped by 10 bases and J by 5 bases, with 24 bases between them. Germline assignment: CDR1 MGHDK and CDR2 SYGVNS. This CDR3 has 15 amino acids. CDR3 region: CATSVDGRIKHEQYF. In DNA form, the CDR3 reads TGTGCCACCTCGGTCGACGGGAGAATTAAACACGAGCAGTACTTC.

This clonotype was seen many times. The chain combines TRBV28 with TRBJ2-7; TRBD2 is a possible D gene (6 bases). The CDR3 extends over 16 amino acids. Germline CDR1 and CDR2: MDHEN and SYDVKM. The V gene lost 8 bases and the J gene lost 0 bases, with 20 bases spanning the gap. The CDR3 DNA is TGTGCCAGCCCATTTCCCTTAGCGGTGATCTCCTACGAGCAGTACTTC. Residues: CASPFPLAVISYEQYF.

This sequence joins TRBV11-2 and TRBJ2-7, with 10 bases that match TRBD2. The ends lost 8 bases at V and 5 bases at J; junction bases unmatched: 15. There are 16 residues in the CDR3. CDR1 SGHAT and CDR2 FQNNGV come from the germline V gene. The CDR3 bases are TGTGCCAGCGGATACCCCCCTACCGGGACTAGCGACGAGCAGTACTTC. Translation gives CASGYPPTGTSDEQYF.

This clonotype was observed a few times. The chain recombines TRBV19 with TRBJ2-7; D is unclear. The CDR3 runs 12 residues. The ends were cut back, 4 bases at V and 4 bases at J, with 8 bases in the middle. Germline lookup yields CDR1 LNHDA and CDR2 SQIVND (reference sequence). CDR3 amino acids: CASSNARYEQYF. The CDR3 nucleotides read TGTGCCAGTAGTAACGCCAGGTACGAGCAGTACTTC.

This clonotype was detected once. The chain is built from TRBV11-2 and TRBJ2-1; 11 positions agree with TRBD2. V lost 6 bases and J lost 8; bases outside the gene matches: 12. From germline, CDR1 is SGHAT and CDR2 FQNNGV. The CDR3 has 16 residues. The CDR3 loop is CASSPDLAGGRDEQFF. CDR3 nucleotides: TGTGCCAGCAGTCCCGATCTAGCGGGAGGTAGAGATGAGCAGTTCTTC.

The table lists this clonotype with a few counts. The chain uses TRBV7-2 and TRBJ1-2; the match to TRBD1 covers 8 bases. The CDR3 runs 15 residues. Looked up from germline, CDR1 is SGHTA and CDR2 is FQGNSA. V was clipped by 5 bases and J by 5 bases; unmatched bases: 10. As DNA, the CDR3 is TGTGCCAGCAGCCAAGGACAGGGTAGAACATATGGCTACACCTTC. Translating gives CASSQGQGRTYGYTF.

The CDR3 reads CAISERQANNSPLHF. The CDR3 DNA reads TGTGCCATCAGTGAAAGACAGGCTAATAATTCACCCCTCCACTTT. This sequence joins TRBV10-3 and TRBJ1-6; D is perhaps TRBD1 (6 bases). This CDR3 is built from 15 residues. Per the germline V gene, CDR1 is ENHRY and CDR2 is SYGVKD. V was shortened by 3 bases and J by 5 bases, with 11 bases between the two germline ends.

At least ten counts were recorded for this clonotype. The gene calls are TRBV30 and TRBJ2-7; TRBD2 might be the D (6 bases). CDR1 is GTSNPN and CDR2 is SVGIG in the germline V gene (reference sequence). This CDR3 has 14 amino acids. Trimming stripped 6 bases from V and 2 bases from J, with 17 bases between. The CDR3 DNA reads TGTGCCTGCCGACCTCCGGGGGTTACCTACGAGCAGTACTTC. This translates into CACRPPGVTYEQYF.

This clonotype came up many times. The chain links TRBV30 to TRBJ2-1; 10 bases are a match to TRBD2. CDR1 and CDR2 (germline): GTSNPN, SVGIG (reference sequence). The CDR3 is 15 amino acids. V lost 1 base and J lost 7; bases outside the gene matches: 7. The CDR3 sequence: CAWSGGLAGVNEQFF. The CDR3 nucleotides are TGTGCCTGGAGTGGGGGGCTAGCGGGAGTGAATGAGCAGTTCTTC.

This clonotype was seen a few times. The chain joins TRBV9 to TRBJ1-2; TRBD1 matches 11 bases. The germline gives CDR1 SGDLS, CDR2 YYNGEE. J gave up 4 bases and V 3 bases, and 2 bases lay outside the gene matches. This CDR3 is 14 amino acids long. The CDR3 spells CASSADRGLYGYTF. Here the CDR3 DNA reads TGTGCCAGCAGCGCGGACAGGGGGCTCTATGGCTACACCTTC. The whole variable domain, filled in from reference TRBV9 and TRBJ1-2, reads DSGVTQTPKHLITATGQRVTLRCSPRSGDLSVYWYQQSLDQGLQFLIQYYNGEERAKGNILERFSAQQFPDLHSELNLSSLELGDSALYFCASSADRGLYGYTFGSGTRLTVV.

There are many counts of this clonotype. The chain uses TRBV5-1 and TRBJ1-2; 7 nucleotides line up with TRBD1. Germline V gene lookup returns CDR1 SGHRS and CDR2 YFSETQ. The CDR3 totals 12 residues. V lost 3 bases to trimming and J lost 5 bases; unmatched junction nucleotides: 1. CDR3 in amino acids: CASSSGQYGYTF. CDR3 coding DNA: TGCGCCAGCAGCTCGGGACAGTATGGCTACACCTTC.

This clonotype turned up a few times. This chain links TRBV9 with TRBJ2-3, with TRBD1 matching 10 bases. The germline gives CDR1 SGDLS, CDR2 YYNGEE. Trimming cost V 0 bases and J 6 bases; bases outside gene matches: 4. The CDR3 covers 15 residues. Written as DNA, the CDR3 is TGTGCCAGCAGCGTAGGGGACAGGGGAATGGATACGCAGTATTTT. Its translation: CASSVGDRGMDTQYF.

This clonotype was picked up a small number of times. This rearrangement joins TRBV2 to TRBJ1-4, with 10 bases fitting TRBD1. Germline V gene data show CDR1 as SNHLY and CDR2 as FYNNEI. V gave up 3 bases and J gave up 10 bases; unmatched junction bases: 5. This CDR3 comprises 14 residues. In DNA form, the CDR3 reads TGTGCCAGCAGTGAGACAGGGGGCTTTGGAAAACTGTTTTTT. It translates to CASSETGGFGKLFF.

This clonotype turned up a few times. The V call is TRBV27, the J call TRBJ1-2; perhaps TRBD1 as D (5 bases). Per the germline V gene, CDR1 is MNHEY and CDR2 is SMNVEV (reference sequence). V was trimmed by 8 bases and J by 8 bases, leaving 27 bases between them. The CDR3 has 16 amino acids. The CDR3 is CASCPRGTGPSRGYTF. The CDR3 DNA reads as TGTGCCAGCTGCCCGCGGGGAACGGGACCTTCTAGGGGCTACACCTTC.

The V and J genes are TRBV20-1 and TRBJ1-1; D remains ambiguous. The V end lost 1 base, the J end lost 3 bases, and 15 bases lay between the germline ends. Germline loops: CDR1 DFQATT, CDR2 SNEGSKA (reference sequence). CDR3 size: 15 residues. The CDR3 DNA is TGCAGTGCTAGAGGATTTTTCAGATGGGACACTGAAGCTTTCTTT. As protein: CSARGFFRWDTEAFF.

This clonotype was counted between two and nine times. The J gene is TRBJ2-1, the V gene TRBV24-1; 9 bases are a match to TRBD1. The germline V gene has CDR1 KGHDR and CDR2 SFDVKD. The CDR3 extends over 17 amino acids. V gave up 3 bases and J gave up 7 bases; unmatched junction bases: 12. This chain's CDR3 is CATSDRRPGQGGNEQFF. CDR3 nucleotide sequence: TGTGCCACCAGTGATCGAAGGCCGGGACAGGGTGGGAATGAGCAGTTCTTC.

Many counts were recorded for this clonotype. This chain connects TRBV12-3 or TRBV12-4 to TRBJ2-5; D may be TRBD2 (6 bases). The germline V and J ends were trimmed by 5 bases and 8 bases, with 12 bases remaining between them. The CDR3 is made up of 12 amino acids. The CDR3 nucleotides are TGTGCCAGCAGTCCTACCGGGACTACCCAGTACTTC. It yields the protein CASSPTGTTQYF.

This clonotype was found a few times. The rearrangement uses TRBV7-9 and TRBJ2-3; no firm D call. Germline CDR1 SEHNR, CDR2 FQNEAQ (reference sequence). This CDR3 comprises 14 residues. V lost 1 base and J lost 1, with 6 bases in between. For the CDR3, the DNA is TGTGCCAGCAGCTTAGAGGTCGGCACAGATACGCAGTATTTT. It translates to CASSLEVGTDTQYF.

This clonotype came up a few times. A read error may account for a junction end that differs from germline. The chain employs TRBV13 and TRBJ2-7; weak D call: TRBD1 (5 bases). This CDR3 comprises 15 residues. CDR1 and CDR2 from the germline V gene are PRHDT and FYEKMQ (reference sequence). CDR3 bases: TGCGCCAGCAGAAGTTCCGGGCTAGGGGCCTACGAGCAGTACTTC. Its translation is CASRSSGLGAYEQYF.

The chain has TRBV6-5 and TRBJ1-2; maybe TRBD1 (6 bases). The length of the CDR3 is 12 residues. V was cut by 2 bases and J by 7 bases, with 8 bases left in between. CDR1 is MNHEY, CDR2 SVGAGI, per germline. CDR3 in amino acids: CASSYGGSGYTF. The CDR3 region has the DNA TGTGCCAGCAGTTACGGGGGCTCTGGCTACACCTTC.

This chain uses TRBV6-2 or TRBV6-3 with TRBJ2-1; 8 nucleotides match TRBD1. V shed 10 bases, J shed 3 bases, and the junction held 5 bases outside the gene matches. The germline V gene has CDR1 MNHEY and CDR2 SVGEGT. The CDR3 is 13 amino acids. Written as DNA, the CDR3 is TGTGCCATCCGACAGGGGATCTACAATGAGCAGTTCTTC. It is translated as CAIRQGIYNEQFF.

This clonotype was seen only a few times. This chain connects TRBV2 to TRBJ2-5; TRBD2 matches 7 bases. V dropped 4 bases and J dropped 13; count of bases not matched to a gene: 9. The CDR3 loop spans 12 amino acids. Germline V gives CDR1 SNHLY, CDR2 FYNNEI. This CDR3 reads CASSGVSGRSYF. The CDR3 DNA is TGTGCCAGCAGTGGGGTTAGCGGGCGATCGTACTTC.

This clonotype has more than one count but fewer than ten. This rearrangement joins TRBV10-2 to TRBJ1-1; TRBD1 is a possible D gene (6 bases). The CDR3 is 17 amino acids. Germline CDR1 is WSHSY and CDR2 is SAAADI. The ends were cut back, 7 bases at V and 2 bases at J, with 23 bases in the middle. This CDR3 reads CASTGGRIGDPNTEAFF. The CDR3, as DNA: TGCGCCAGCACGGGGGGCCGGATCGGCGATCCTAACACTGAAGCTTTCTTT.

This clonotype was seen many times. The V call is TRBV30, the J call TRBJ1-1, with 9 bases lining up with TRBD1. From germline, CDR1 is GTSNPN and CDR2 SVGIG (reference sequence). There are 14 residues in the CDR3. With V trimmed by 5 bases and J by 2 bases, 6 bases remained unmatched. CDR3 sequence reads: CAWRPDRGNTEAFF. CDR3 nucleotide sequence: TGTGCCTGGCGGCCGGACAGGGGAAACACTGAAGCTTTCTTT.